This T cell receptor beta chain was documented in a study of T cells in Graves' hyperthyroidism and ophthalmopathy. Study-wide points: A 13 V-J signature model discriminated ophthalmopathy versus stable hyperthyroidism.

CDR1 is SGHTA and CDR2 is FQGNSA in the germline V gene. The CDR3 length is 14 residues. Trimming removed 8 bases from V and 5 bases from J; junction bases left unmatched: 7. RNA transcripts provided the source from which TCR beta CDR3 regions were amplified. First-round RT-PCR with HTBI primers amplified the TCR CDR3 region. TCRdb redid the calling of the multiplex PCR reads with MiXCR, one entry per CDR3 protein. The profile shows about 610,000 distinct CDR3 sequences, approximately 15% of them singletons. In the ophthalmopathy cohort, Clinical Activity Score was at least 3, NOSPECS grade at least 4, and duration under 3 months. Thyroid ultrasound, orbital computed tomography, clinical symptoms, and serum thyroxine and TRAb underpinned diagnoses. There are many counts of this clonotype. Its antigen is unidentified.

The sequenced sample consisted of blood. The TCR originated in a middle-aged woman with Graves' ophthalmopathy. The rearrangement uses TRBV7-2 and TRBJ2-1; 9 bases line up with TRBD2. The CDR3 spells CASAWLAGNNEQFF. CDR3 in DNA: TGTGCCAGCGCCTGGCTAGCGGGGAACAATGAGCAGTTCTTC.